The clone carrying this T cell receptor beta chain was seen only a few times. The antigen is unknown. The data were obtained in a study of brain T cells in children with intractable seizures. Notes on the study in general: Patients' HCMV serostatus was unknown; virus specificity rests on CDR3 similarity alone.

Germline V gene sequence: CDR1 LGHNA, CDR2 YNFKEQ. The CDR3 runs 18 residues. Trimming took off 0 bases at V and 0 bases at J, with 15 bases between the two ends. This table comes from immunoSEQ multiplex PCR, and its TCRdb copy is limited to in-frame clones, with some not included. The sample yields about 350,000 clones, about 93% seen once. Time point given: blood from clinic visit 5 months post-surgery; TSC patient then seizure free. Surgery cases with the highest brain T cell transcript signatures were chosen for sequencing. This clonotype was obtained from a boy under three years old with tuberous sclerosis and intractable seizures. The source was peripheral blood, collected roughly 5 months after surgery. The chain uses TRBV4-2 and TRBJ1-5; a weak D match, TRBD1 (5 bases). The CDR3 is CASSQESGLGHSNQPQHF. The CDR3 DNA sequence: TGTGCCAGCAGCCAAGAGTCAGGGTTAGGACATAGCAATCAGCCCCAGCATTTT.